Listed here is a single T cell receptor beta chain. Its antigen is not identified. This sample stems from a study of cytomegalovirus exposure and HLA in healthy donors. Study results and limitations: A previous analysis found most TCR beta V segments productive roughly 87% or roughly 30% of the time. Exclusion applied to some V segments, including TRBV6-2 and TRBV6-3, as they were indistinguishable. Upon later analysis, TCR association rates were observed to vary by HLA locus, being highest for DRB1 and lowest for HLA-C.

The ends were cut back, 0 bases at V and 0 bases at J, with 18 bases in the middle. The germline gives CDR1 LNHNV, CDR2 YYDKDF (reference sequence). The CDR3 is made up of 18 amino acids. The PCR was carried out with 60 Vbeta primers and 13 Jbeta primers. Repertoires were generated with immunoSEQ multiplex PCR, while TCRdb's copy carries only in-frame clones and drops some. The sample has around 91,000 clones, around four fifths seen once. This chain connects TRBV15 to TRBJ2-7, with D perhaps TRBD2 (6 bases). This receptor was taken from a male donor in good health and CMV-seropositive. Sample: PBMCs. This chain's CDR3 is CATSRDKAGPTNSYEQYF. DNA for the CDR3: TGTGCCACCAGCAGAGATAAGGCGGGGCCGACCAACTCCTACGAGCAGTACTTC.